Included here is one TCR beta chain sequence, with context. What this receptor recognizes is not known. No per-base quality is available; no much larger clone lies one base away. This entry belongs to a study of T-cell memory formation after mild COVID-19 (dated by TCRdb to the early 2020s). Describing the broader study: TCR sequence clusters from the two donors were largely donor specific. Two young, previously healthy adult volunteers made up the cohort, one male and one female. Longitudinal TCRalpha and TCRbeta repertoire sequencing tracked T-cell clones expanding and contracting after mild COVID-19 in two donors. Results and caveats for the whole study, not just this receptor: Contracting CD4+ clones turned up mainly in the CM and EM memory subsets, whereas EMRA was where CD8+ clones were enriched. Clones that contracted from day 15 to 85 showed balanced CD4/CD8 phenotypes, whereas a second wave of clones that expanded from day 15 to 37 leaned towards CD4+. Some responding clones were found in pre-infection memory, which suggests that pre-existing cross-reactive memory T cells took part in the SARS-CoV-2 response. SARS-CoV-2 specificity of the second-wave clones peaking on day 37 was not confirmed. The study covered only a couple of mild cases, and larger cohorts including severe cases with pre-infection samples were considered necessary.

Relative to germline, V is missing 0 bases and J is missing 2 bases, with 2 bases of the junction outside any gene match. The germline V gene yields SGDLS for CDR1 and YYNGEE for CDR2. From cysteine to phenylalanine, the CDR3 is 15 amino acids long. Only the CDR3 part of the read is kept: 45 bases, read in frame from the first base. The sample was run on an Illumina NovaSeq 6000. Using 5'RACE with constant-segment primers, TCRalpha and TCRbeta cDNA libraries were constructed, with sample barcodes and unique molecular identifiers added in the process. Trizol reagent was used to extract RNA from every sample. Amplification of the libraries took two PCR steps, and the second step added a second sample barcode plus Illumina TruSeq adapters. Libraries were sequenced on an Illumina NovaSeq with 2 x 150 bp paired-end reads. Concerning the study's data processing: Reads were demultiplexed and collapsed into UMI-guided consensus sequences with migec v1.2.7. Using mixcr v2.1.11, the UMI consensuses were aligned to TRA and TRB V and J templates and assembled into clonotypes. A clonotype was counted as expanded or contracted only if both edgeR and NoisET called the change significant, with noise models trained on biological replicates. For edgeR calls, the cutoffs were a false discovery rate-adjusted p below 0.01 and a log2 fold-change threshold of 1. PCA with hierarchical clustering of max-normalized trajectories of the 1000 most abundant clonotypes was used as exploratory dynamics analysis. Separately sequenced CD4+ and CD8+ repertoires were used to assign the CD4 or CD8 phenotype of responding clones. TCRdb trimmed the raw reads at Q25, called clones with MiXCR and kept productive beta chains. Every CDR3 protein is listed once, alongside the most common genes and DNA of its rows. These V and J calls are TCRdb output, not the study's own analysis. The sample data list 450,000 to 650,000 distinct CDR3 sequences, and around 17% of these were observed just once. About 11% of the sample comes from the top ten.

Ficoll-Paque density gradient centrifugation was used to isolate PBMCs. The sample consisted of PBMCs or a T cell subset sorted from them (not recorded which). The rearrangement combines TRBV9 with TRBJ2-3, and TRBD2 matches 8 of the central bases. The TCR was taken from an adult woman who had mild COVID-19 (a few samples of this study predate the infection). The sample titles of this study are shuffled in the database, so cell type and time point are left out; the donor was told from shared clones. The DNA reads TGTGCCAGCAGCGTAGGGACTAGCTCCACAGATACGCAGTATTTT. Translated, this is CASSVGTSSTDTQYF.